This T cell receptor beta chain derives from a study of shared clonotypes between healthy human individuals. Study-wide background: With ages of 18 to 49, the donors were two women and a few men.

The CDR3 totals 14 residues. From germline, CDR1 is MGHRA and CDR2 YSYEKL. Trimming shortened V by 0 bases and J by 0 bases, and 5 bases separated the two germline ends. Only in-frame clones appear in the TCRdb table, and some are missing; sequencing was by immunoSEQ multiplex PCR. Of more than 1.2 million clones in the sample, approximately 98.5% are singletons; the top ten hold roughly 0.36%. The sequenced sample was naive CD4+ T cells sorted from blood. Subset given: CD45RA+ positively selected. This rearrangement joins TRBV4-1 to TRBJ2-5; D gene unclear. The TCR sequence derives from a man aged 25 to 40 in good health. CDR3 sequence (DNA): TGCGCCAGCAGCCAAGACAGAAACCAAGAGACCCAGTACTTC. This gives the protein CASSQDRNQETQYF.